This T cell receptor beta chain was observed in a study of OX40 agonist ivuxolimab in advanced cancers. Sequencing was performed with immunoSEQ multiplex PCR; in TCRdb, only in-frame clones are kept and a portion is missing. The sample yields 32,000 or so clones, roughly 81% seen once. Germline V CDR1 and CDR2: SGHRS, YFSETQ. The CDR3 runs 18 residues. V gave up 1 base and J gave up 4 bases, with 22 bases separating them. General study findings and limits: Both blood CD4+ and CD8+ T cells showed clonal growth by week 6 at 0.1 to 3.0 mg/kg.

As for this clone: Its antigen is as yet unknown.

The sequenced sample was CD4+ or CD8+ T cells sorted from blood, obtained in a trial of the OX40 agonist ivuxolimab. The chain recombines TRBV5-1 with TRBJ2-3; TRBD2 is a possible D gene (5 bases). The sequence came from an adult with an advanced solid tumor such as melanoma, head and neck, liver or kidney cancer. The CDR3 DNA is TGCGCCAGCAGCTTGTGGCGAGGGCAGATAGAGGGCCCAGATACGCAGTATTTT. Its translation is CASSLWRGQIEGPDTQYF. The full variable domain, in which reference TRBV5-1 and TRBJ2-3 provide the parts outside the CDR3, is KAGVTQTPRYLIKTRGQQVTLSCSPISGHRSVSWYQQTPGQGLQFLFEYFSETQRNKGNFPGRFSGRQFSNSRSEMNVSTLELGDSALYLCASSLWRGQIEGPDTQYFGPGTRLTVL.